The T cell receptor (beta chain) under discussion was sequenced for a study of control samples from healthy donors and cancer patients. Some clones are missing from TCRdb's copy, which holds only in-frame ones; the method was immunoSEQ multiplex PCR. The data contain about 92,000 clones, approximately 82% of them singletons. There are 12 residues in the CDR3. The trim removed 5 bases at V and 15 bases at J, leaving 9 bases unmatched. In germline, CDR1 is SGHAT, CDR2 FQNNGV. The chain has TRBV11-2 and TRBJ2-1; TRBD2 aligns across 8 bases. The source is a woman aged 55 to 70 in good health. Source material: blood. CDR3 amino acids: CASSNVGGDGFF. CDR3 in DNA: TGTGCCAGCAGCAATGTCGGGGGGGACGGGTTCTTC.